This TCR beta chain derives from a study of blood T cell repertoires in COVID-19 (dated by TCRdb to the early 2020s). Study-wide context: Collaborator samples came from the United States, Italy and Spain and covered acute and convalescent phases of COVID-19. Samples came from the ongoing ImmuneRACE study (first 160 participants) plus 1,254 subjects from 6 global collaborators. A de-identified subject ID, COVID-19 status, age in years and sex were almost always included in the sample metadata. The dataset comprised deeply sampled blood TCRbeta repertoires from subjects exposed to, actively infected with, or recovered from COVID-19. The repertoires were released in a freely available public database intended as a resource for research on the immune response to SARS-CoV-2. The material from the prospective study consisted of cDNA or gDNA derived from T cells, B-cell-depleted T cells, or PBMCs. Where available, HLA class I and class II types were obtained from metadata supplied by the sample provider rather than from assay-based typing.

Enrolling through a virtual design, the prospective study's participants ranged in age from roughly 18 to 95 years and lived across 24 United States geographic areas. In the prospective study, cohorts were assigned on the basis of participant-reported clinical history obtained from a screening survey and a study questionnaire. Recovered participants in ImmuneRACE Cohort 3 were defined by two consecutive negative NP/OP PCR tests, clearance by a healthcare professional, or resolution of symptoms. In the prospective study, mobile phlebotomists collected whole blood, serum and a nasopharyngeal or oropharyngeal swab from each participant. Prospective study participants could optionally give additional blood draws and questionnaires over an approximately two-month period. Blood samples from the prospective study were shipped frozen or at room temperature prior to DNA extraction. With regard to this clone: What this receptor recognizes is not known. Base qualities were left out, and no much larger clone turns up one base away.

From the cysteine up to the phenylalanine, the CDR3 has a length of 13 residues. Only the CDR3 DNA stays, 39 bases, in frame from base 1. The germline V gene (reference sequence) specifies LNHDA as CDR1 and SQIVND as CDR2. V and J are truncated by 5 bases and 10 bases respectively, leaving an intervening sequence of 12 bases. TCRbeta CDR3 regions were amplified from genomic DNA using the immunoSEQ Assay, a bias-controlled multiplex PCR. In the paper's pipeline: The number of nucleated cells in each sample was estimated by amplification of reference gene primers within the assay. Sequence reads were collapsed and filtered to measure the absolute abundance of every unique TCRbeta CDR3 rearrangement. For each sample, productive Simpson clonality was calculated as the square root of Simpson's diversity index over productive rearrangements. TCRdb obtained this table from immuneACCESS and retained in-frame rearrangements with V and J assigned. These tables miss some clones; where compared with another copy, unresolved V genes account for less than half of the shortfall, and the remainder is unexplained. For V, J and clone size, that table is used; D and trimming come from the DNA. The sample table holds under 200,000 clones, of which approximately 80% were seen once. Together, the top ten hold approximately 13% of the sample.

What the research found in general, with its limitations: How much clinical and demographic metadata was included differed by source and by participant, and the metadata was provided uncurated.

Material for sequencing was PBMCs or T cells enriched from blood (not recorded which). In this chain, TRBV19 is recombined with TRBJ1-6; the D gene is not confidently resolved. The clonotype comes from a woman aged 55-70 years who had recovered from COVID-19. The nucleotide sequence reads TGTGCCAGTAGTTCTGACTTATACTCACCCCTCCACTTT. It translates as CASSSDLYSPLHF.